This T cell receptor beta chain was identified during a study of spatial heterogeneity in lung cancer. Time point meaning: sample taken at primary tumor resection. This clonotype occurred many times. The antigen is not known. Each CDR3 protein gets one entry after TCRdb re-called the 5' RACE reads with MiXCR. The table lists several thousand distinct CDR3 sequences, roughly 15% of them singletons. General study points: Expanded alpha and beta TCR counts within tumors tracked tumor mutation counts.

The CDR3 length is 13 residues. This sequence originates from a male donor with early-stage non-small cell lung cancer. The input for sequencing was lung tumor tissue, taken at surgery. The chain carries TRBV21-1 and TRBJ2-7; TRBD2 is taken as the D call from the table, unchecked against the DNA. TRBV21-1 is a pseudogene. This CDR3 reads CAIPLAEAYEQYF. CDR3 in DNA: TGTGCCATCCCTCTGGCAGAAGCCTACGAGCAGTACTTC.